The 15 T cell receptor beta chains given below trace back to one sample, sequenced in a study of cytomegalovirus exposure and HLA in healthy donors. The PCR contained 60 Vbeta and 13 Jbeta primers. Assay used: immunoSEQ multiplex PCR; TCRdb lists only in-frame clones, some missing. This sample yields 70,000 to 95,000 clones, of which roughly 58% are seen a single time; 4.5% to 7% belongs to the top ten. Source material: PBMCs. These TCRs come from a woman between 25 and 40 years old in good health and CMV-seropositive.

The chain carries TRBV7-9 and TRBJ2-7, with D maybe TRBD1 (7 bases). From germline, CDR1 is SEHNR and CDR2 FQNEAQ (reference sequence). The V and J ends lost 11 bases and 1 base respectively, with 15 bases between them. This CDR3 comprises 13 residues. The CDR3 loop reads CAGGTASSYEQYF. CDR3 nucleotide sequence: TGTGCCGGGGGGACAGCTTCTTCCTACGAGCAGTACTTC.

The V gene is TRBV18, the J gene TRBJ1-2, with TRBD1 matching 7 bases. Trimming cost V 3 bases and J 2 bases; bases outside gene matches: 9. The CDR3 is made up of 16 amino acids. Germline values: CDR1 KGHSH, CDR2 LQKENI. The CDR3 DNA reads TGTGCCAGCTCACCCCCCACAGGGGAAGGCAACTATGGCTACACCTTC. Encoded protein: CASSPPTGEGNYGYTF.

This clone was detected only a few times. The chain joins TRBV12-5 to TRBJ2-1; 8 bases match TRBD1. Germline trimming cut 4 bases from V and 6 bases from J; bases unmatched to any gene: 11. Per germline, CDR1 LGHNT and CDR2 FRNRAP. The length of the CDR3 is 16 residues. CDR3 coding DNA: TGTGCTAGTGGTTCGATTCCGGGACAGGCAGTCAATGAGCAGTTCTTC. Protein sequence: CASGSIPGQAVNEQFF.

This clone was picked up a small number of times. The CDR3 here is CASRAQVRAWQYF. The CDR3 bases are TGTGCCAGCAGGGCACAGGTAAGGGCATGGCAGTACTTC. The V gene is TRBV28, the J gene TRBJ2-7; D may be TRBD1 (5 bases). The V and J ends lost 6 bases and 9 bases respectively, with 18 bases between them. The CDR3 runs to 13 residues. Germline CDR1 reads MDHEN; CDR2 reads SYDVKM.

V and J are TRBV28 and TRBJ1-1; D is possibly TRBD1 (6 bases). Trimming stripped 6 bases from V and 4 bases from J, with 9 bases between. Germline lookup yields CDR1 MDHEN and CDR2 SYDVKM. The length of the CDR3 is 12 residues. The CDR3 sequence: CASRGGGTEAFF. The CDR3 nucleotides read TGTGCCAGCAGAGGGGGGGGCACTGAAGCTTTCTTT.

This clone was seen once. This rearrangement joins TRBV27 to TRBJ2-7; TRBD2 might be the D (5 bases). Per germline, CDR1 MNHEY and CDR2 SMNVEV (reference sequence). The CDR3 consists of 10 residues. V was pared by 4 bases and J by 9 bases, with 7 bases between. DNA for the CDR3: TGTGCCAGCAGTTACCGGGGGCAGTACTTC. It is translated as CASSYRGQYF.

This clone was counted between two and nine times. The J gene is TRBJ1-1, the V gene TRBV30; 8 bases are shared with TRBD1. The germline CDR1 and CDR2 sequences are GTSNPN and SVGIG (reference sequence). CDR3 length: 14 amino acids. After removal of 0 bases from V and 9 bases from J, the junction contained 9 bases not matched to a gene. The CDR3 DNA follows: TGTGCCTGGAGTGTACAGGGGGTATCGGCGAAAGCTTTCTTT. Translating it yields CAWSVQGVSAKAFF.

The chain carries TRBV6-5 and TRBJ1-2, with 8 bases identical to TRBD1. Germline V gene data show CDR1 as MNHEY and CDR2 as SVGAGI. The CDR3 contains 14 residues. Germline trimming cut 4 bases from V and 2 bases from J; bases unmatched to any gene: 3. The CDR3 DNA follows: TGTGCCAGCAGTTTGAACAGGGGGAACTATGGCTACACCTTC. Encoded protein: CASSLNRGNYGYTF.

This chain joins TRBV18 and TRBJ1-1; 8 nucleotides line up with TRBD1. There are 14 residues in the CDR3. V gave up 6 bases and J gave up 1 base; unmatched junction bases: 4. Germline V CDR1 and CDR2: KGHSH, LQKENI. The CDR3 nucleotides are TGTGCCAGCTCGAAGGACAGGGCGAACACTGAAGCTTTCTTT. Its protein is CASSKDRANTEAFF.

This clone was detected a few times. The chain carries TRBV6-6 and TRBJ1-5, with 8 bases that match TRBD1. Germline lookup yields CDR1 MNHNY and CDR2 SVGAGI (reference sequence). Trimming at V came to 5 bases and at J to 1 base, leaving 4 bases not matched to a gene. This CDR3 region has 15 residues. Written as DNA, the CDR3 is TGTGCCAGCAGTCCGGACAGGGAGAGCAATCAGCCCCAGCATTTT. Its protein is CASSPDRESNQPQHF.

V is TRBV9 and J is TRBJ2-2; 15 bases fit TRBD2. This CDR3 spans 18 amino acids. The germline V gene has CDR1 SGDLS and CDR2 YYNGEE. Trimming at V came to 0 bases and at J to 7 bases, leaving 7 bases not matched to a gene. CDR3 residues: CASSVDVGLAGGLGELFF. In DNA form, the CDR3 reads TGTGCCAGCAGCGTAGATGTGGGACTAGCGGGGGGCCTCGGGGAGCTGTTTTTT.

In this sample, this clone turned up once. The rearrangement uses TRBV25-1 and TRBJ2-7; possible D gene TRBD1, 5 bases. CDR1 is MGHDK and CDR2 is SYGVNS in the germline V gene. This CDR3 has 15 residues. Trimming shortened V by 0 bases and J by 6 bases, and 15 bases separated the two germline ends. In nucleotides, the CDR3 is TGTGCCAGCAGTGAATACCAGGGCCCCTCGTCCGAGCAGTACTTC. Translated, it gives CASSEYQGPSSEQYF.

Comment on this clone: A junction boundary mismatches the germline segment, possibly from a read error. The chain carries TRBV7-9 and TRBJ2-2; unclear D gene. In germline, CDR1 is SEHNR, CDR2 FQNEAQ (reference sequence). The CDR3 sequence is 12 residues long. This CDR3 is CSSSFQTGELFF. As DNA, the CDR3 is TGTTCCAGCAGCTTTCAAACCGGGGAGCTGTTTTTT. The full variable domain, in which reference TRBV7-9 and TRBJ2-2 provide the parts outside the CDR3, is DTGVSQNPRHKITKRGQNVTFRCDPISEHNRLYWYRQTLGQGPEFLTYFQNEAQLEKSRLLSDRFSAERPKGSFSTLEIQRTEQGDSAMYLCSSSFQTGELFFGEGSRLTVL.

This clone was detected only once. The rearrangement joins TRBV19 to TRBJ1-1; perhaps TRBD1 as D (5 bases). Germline V CDR1 and CDR2: LNHDA, SQIVND (reference sequence). CDR3 length equals 13 residues. V was pared by 6 bases and J by 6 bases, with 14 bases between. In DNA, the CDR3 is TGTGCCAGTAGCCTCCCGCAGGGCCCTGAAGCTTTCTTT. Amino acid sequence: CASSLPQGPEAFF.

On this clone itself: The germline gene is not matched at one end of the junction; a read error may be the cause. This chain uses TRBV6-1 with TRBJ1-2; D may be TRBD1 (5 bases). The CDR3 contains 11 residues. The germline CDR1 and CDR2 sequences are MNHNS and SASEGT. The CDR3 spells CASSEAKGSPF. As DNA, the CDR3 is TGTGCCAGCAGTGAAGCGAAGGGGTCCCCCTTC.